The sequence of this T cell receptor (beta chain) was determined in a study of Graves' ophthalmopathy and Graves' hyperthyroidism. Study-wide background: Hyperthyroidism qualified as stable when ophthalmopathy did not develop within 18 months of follow-up.

For this clonotype: Its specificity is not known.

Overall study results and limits: Detection in blood was also observed for most expanded thyroid clonotypes above 0.001 frequency.

The authors amplified TCR beta CDR3 regions from RNA transcripts. Investigators did first-round RT-PCR with HTBI primers, then second-round multiplex PCR. TCRdb reanalysed the multiplex PCR reads using MiXCR and keeps one entry per CDR3 protein. This sample carries about 1.2 million distinct CDR3 sequences, 35% to 45% of them seen once, and the ten largest clones take 11%. V shed 1 base and J shed 0 bases, with 12 bases lying between them. Germline-derived CDR1 and CDR2 are KGHDR and SFDVKD. CDR3 size: 16 residues. The TCR comes from an adult man with Graves' hyperthyroidism. The source material was peripheral blood or thyroid tissue (not recorded which). The rearrangement uses TRBV24-1 and TRBJ2-7; possibly TRBD2 for D (5 bases). The CDR3: CATSDLAAESSYEQYF. Here the CDR3 DNA reads TGTGCCACCAGTGATTTAGCAGCGGAAAGCTCCTACGAGCAGTACTTC.